These T cell receptor beta chains were read from a single sample in a study of shared clonotypes between healthy human individuals. Sequencing was performed with immunoSEQ multiplex PCR; in TCRdb, only in-frame clones are kept and a portion is missing. The table lists approximately 1.9 million clones, 80% to 95% of them singletons. The sample comprised naive CD8+ T cells from PBMCs. The receptors stem from a man between 18 and 29 years old in good health. Some clones in this sample may be carry-over from other donors' samples. CDR3s include the opening cysteine and the closing phenylalanine or tryptophan. Fields, in order: J gene, D gene, clone size, V gene, CDR3 DNA, CDR3 protein. A D gene is named only where the DNA matches it firmly. The size entry is marked missing in some rows and otherwise reads once, few, many or a size class.

TRBJ1-1 | . | few | TRBV6-5 | TGTGCCAGCAGGAAACGGGGGCGGGACACTGAAGCTTTCTTT | CASRKRGRDTEAFF
TRBJ2-7 | . | . | TRBV5-1 | TGCGCCAGCAGCCAGGACATCCGGGGCTCCTACGAGCAGTACTTC | CASSQDIRGSYEQYF
TRBJ2-2 | TRBD2 | . | TRBV7-3 | TGTGCCAGCAGCTCCTACGGACTAGCGGGAGATGGCGGGGAGCTGTTTTTT | CASSSYGLAGDGGELFF
TRBJ2-7 | . | . | TRBV9 | TGTGCCAGCAGTTCGGGACACGCCTACGAGCAGTACTTC | CASSSGHAYEQYF
TRBJ2-7 | . | . | TRBV6-1 | TGTGCCAGCAGTGAAGAGGCCAGGGGCTCCTACGAGCAGTACTTC | CASSEEARGSYEQYF
TRBJ2-7 | . | . | TRBV7-9 | TGTGCCAGCAGCTTAGCTGCGACCTACGAGCAGTACTTC | CASSLAATYEQYF
TRBJ2-1 | TRBD2 | . | TRBV7-3 | TGTGCCAGCAGCTTAACGGGACTAGCGAATGAGCAGTTCTTC | CASSLTGLANEQFF
TRBJ2-4 | . | . | TRBV27 | TGTGCCAGCAGTTTTCGGGGGACCTTGCGTGCCAAAAACATTCAGTACTTC | CASSFRGTLRAKNIQYF
TRBJ2-1 | TRBD1 | . | TRBV4-3 | TGCGCCAGCAGCCAACCGGACAGGGCGGACAATGAGCAGTTCTTC | CASSQPDRADNEQFF
TRBJ2-7 | . | . | TRBV16 | TGTGCCAGCAGCTCCGCCCTTACGCAGCTGGCCCAATACGAGCAGTACTTC | CASSSALTQLAQYEQYF
TRBJ2-3 | TRBD2 | . | TRBV13 | TGTGCCAGCAGCTCGGGACTAGCGGGAGGGCTTGTCACAGATACGCAGTATTTT | CASSSGLAGGLVTDTQYF
TRBJ1-1 | . | . | TRBV9 | TGTGCCAGCAGCGTAGGGACGGGGTGGGACACTGAAGCTTTCTTT | CASSVGTGWDTEAFF
TRBJ2-3 | . | once | TRBV7-2 | TGTGCCAGCAGCCTACTACTCTGGCCGCCACCCACAGATACGCAGTATTTT | CASSLLLWPPPTDTQYF
TRBJ1-2 | . | . | TRBV6-5 | TGTGCCAGCAGTTACAGGGGCAATACTAACTATGGCTACACCTTC | CASSYRGNTNYGYTF
TRBJ2-5 | . | . | TRBV6-5 | TGTGCCAGCAGTTTCGTGGGGCAGAAAGAGACCCAGTACTTC | CASSFVGQKETQYF
TRBJ2-7 | TRBD1 | . | TRBV10-3 | TGTGCCATCAGCTACGGCGTAAACCGGGACAGGGGTTCCTACGAGCAGTACTTC | CAISYGVNRDRGSYEQYF
TRBJ1-5 | . | few | TRBV27 | TGTGCCAGCAGCCCTATCCCGACGGGGCAGCCCCAGCATTTT | CASSPIPTGQPQHF
TRBJ2-1 | TRBD2 | . | TRBV7-3 | TGTGCCAGCACTAGCGGGGGCAATGAGCAGTTCTTC | CASTSGGNEQFF
TRBJ2-6 | . | . | TRBV6-6 | TGTGCCAGCAGTTACTCTCCTGGGGCCAACGTCCTGACTTTC | CASSYSPGANVLTF
TRBJ2-7 | TRBD2 | . | TRBV27 | TGTGCCAGCAGTTTATCACCCGGAGGAGGGGTCGGGAGGTACTACGAGCAGTACTTC | CASSLSPGGGVGRYYEQYF
TRBJ1-2 | TRBD1 | . | TRBV7-9 | TGTGCCAGCAGCCCCGGGACAGGGGCTTTCGGCTATGGCTACACCTTC | CASSPGTGAFGYGYTF
TRBJ1-1 | . | few | TRBV5-1 | TGCGCCAGCAGCTTGGACAGGACGACTGAAGCTTTCTTT | CASSLDRTTEAFF
TRBJ2-7 | TRBD1 | . | TRBV28 | TGTGCCAGCAGTTTCCCTAGGACAGGGGGCGATGGGGGCTACGAGCAGTACTTC | CASSFPRTGGDGGYEQYF
TRBJ2-1 | . | . | TRBV9 | TGTGCCAGCAGCGTAGTCAGTAACGAGCAGTTCTTC | CASSVVSNEQFF
TRBJ2-1 | . | once | TRBV7-9 | TGTGCCAGCAGCCGATCCCCCAATGAGCAGTTCTTC | CASSRSPNEQFF
TRBJ2-1 | . | . | TRBV11-2 | TGTGCCAGCAGCTTAGGACCGGGACCCCCCAATGAGCAGTTCTTC | CASSLGPGPPNEQFF
TRBJ2-1 | . | . | TRBV13 | TGTGCCAGCAGCTTAGGCCATGGTAGCGGTAATGAGCAGTTCTTC | CASSLGHGSGNEQFF
TRBJ2-7 | . | . | TRBV7-8 | TGTGCCAGCAGTTTAATGCAGGGGCACGAGCAGTACTTC | CASSLMQGHEQYF
TRBJ2-5 | . | . | TRBV9 | TGTGCCAGCAGCGTAGGGGCAGGGGAGACCCAGTACTTC | CASSVGAGETQYF
TRBJ2-7 | TRBD2 | once | TRBV9 | TGTGCCAGCACAAAGGGGCTAGCGGGAGTGGGGCCCTACGAGCAGTACTTC | CASTKGLAGVGPYEQYF
TRBJ1-2 | . | once | TRBV9 | TGTGCCAGCAGCCCCACTGAGCAGGGGCGACATGGTGGCTATGGCTACACCTTC | CASSPTEQGRHGGYGYTF
TRBJ2-1 | . | . | TRBV9 | TGTGCCAGCAGCGTAGGGGCCAGGACCTACAATGAGCAGTTCTTC | CASSVGARTYNEQFF
TRBJ2-3 | . | . | TRBV4-3 | TGCGCCAGCAGCCAAGTTAGCGAGACAGGCCCGGAAGATACGCAGTATTTT | CASSQVSETGPEDTQYF
TRBJ2-7 | . | once | TRBV6-1 | TGTGCCAGCAGTGAAGCGTCACAGGGCTACACCTACGAGCAGTACTTC | CASSEASQGYTYEQYF
TRBJ2-2 | TRBD2 | . | TRBV4-2 | TGTGCCAGCAGCCAAGATTGGGCGGGAGAGGACACCGGGGAGCTGTTTTTT | CASSQDWAGEDTGELFF
TRBJ1-1 | TRBD1 | . | TRBV19 | TGTGCCAGCGGACAGGGGATGAACACTGAAGCTTTCTTT | CASGQGMNTEAFF
TRBJ1-1 | . | . | TRBV15 | TGTGCCACCAGCAGTGAAGCAGGAAACCTGAACACTGAAGCTTTCTTT | CATSSEAGNLNTEAFF
TRBJ2-1 | . | . | TRBV9 | TGTGCCAGCAGCGCCGGGGACTTCTCCTACAATGAGCAGTTCTTC | CASSAGDFSYNEQFF
TRBJ1-1 | . | . | TRBV5-1 | TGCGCCAGCAGCTTGCCCGGCGAAGCTTTCTTT | CASSLPGEAFF
TRBJ2-1 | . | . | TRBV13 | TGTGCCAGCAGTCAAGACCAGAACAATGAGCAGTTCTTC | CASSQDQNNEQFF
TRBJ1-1 | . | . | TRBV5-4 | TGTGCCAGCAGCTCCGGTTTTGAGCCTGAAGCTTTCTTT | CASSSGFEPEAFF
TRBJ2-2 | . | . | TRBV27 | TGTGCCAGCAGTGGGGATGCGGGCTTGGCCGGGGAGCTGTTTTTT | CASSGDAGLAGELFF
TRBJ2-7 | TRBD1 | . | TRBV28 | TGTGCCAGCACCCAACCCGGGACAGGCTACGAGCAGTACTTC | CASTQPGTGYEQYF
TRBJ2-2 | . | . | TRBV7-9 | TGTGCCAGCAGCTTGGACCTCGGGGAGCTGTTTTTT | CASSLDLGELFF
TRBJ2-4 | TRBD1 | . | TRBV27 | TGTGCCAGCAGTTCCCCCCCGGACAGGGAAAACATTCAGTACTTC | CASSSPPDRENIQYF
TRBJ1-5 | . | . | TRBV27 | TGTGCCAGCAGTTTACTGGGGCCGTTTCAGCCCCAGCATTTT | CASSLLGPFQPQHF
TRBJ2-1 | . | . | TRBV6-5 | TGTGCCAGCAGTGTCGTGACAGGGAGGAATGAGCAGTTCTTC | CASSVVTGRNEQFF
TRBJ1-5 | TRBD1 | . | TRBV28 | TGTGCCAGCAGCCTACCTGGACAGGGATCGATTGGCAATCAGCCCCAGCATTTT | CASSLPGQGSIGNQPQHF
TRBJ1-1 | . | . | TRBV27 | TGTGCCAGCAGTCCCCAGGGATTGAACACTGAAGCTTTCTTT | CASSPQGLNTEAFF